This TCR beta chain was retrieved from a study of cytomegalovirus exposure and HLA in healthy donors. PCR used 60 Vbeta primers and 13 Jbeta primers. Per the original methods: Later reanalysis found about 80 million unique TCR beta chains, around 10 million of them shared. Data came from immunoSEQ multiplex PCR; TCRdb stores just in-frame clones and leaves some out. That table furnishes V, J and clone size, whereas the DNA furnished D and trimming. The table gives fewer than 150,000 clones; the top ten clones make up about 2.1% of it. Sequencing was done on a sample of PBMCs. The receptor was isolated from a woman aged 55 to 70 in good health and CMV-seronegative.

The CDR3 protein is CASTLGGAYEQYF. The CDR3 DNA reads as TGTGCCAGCACCCTTGGGGGGGCCTACGAGCAGTACTTC. The chain joins TRBV11-2 to TRBJ2-7; 7 bases map to TRBD2. J was trimmed by 2 bases and V by 7 bases; bases with no gene match: 5. Germline CDR1 and CDR2: SGHAT and FQNNGV. The CDR3 extends over 13 amino acids.